These T cell receptor beta chains were read from a single sample in a study of T cell clones after liver transplantation. The method was immunoSEQ multiplex PCR; TCRdb's version includes in-frame clones alone and lacks a portion of them. The sample has about 120,000 clones, around nine tenths seen once. The sample here was CD4+ T cells from blood, taken 12 months after liver transplant. These receptor sequences come from a human patient who received a liver transplant. Some T cells may be supplied by the graft donor. The CDR3 runs from the conserved cysteine through the conserved F or W. A D gene is named only where the DNA matches it firmly. Size values are once, few and many counts, or a class for expanded clones, and some rows have none.

j_gene | len | abundance | v_gene | d_gene | CDR3aa | CDR3nt
TRBJ2-5 | 13 | NA | TRBV18 | NA | CASSPGSQETQYF | TGTGCCAGCTCACCGGGCAGCCAAGAGACCCAGTACTTC
TRBJ2-2 | 14 | NA | TRBV18 | NA | CASSPVKRSGELFF | TGTGCCAGCTCACCGGTGAAAAGGTCCGGGGAGCTGTTTTTT
TRBJ2-6 | 15 | NA | TRBV7-2 | NA | CASSFQGSGANVLTF | TGTGCCAGCAGCTTCCAGGGCTCTGGGGCCAACGTCCTGACTTTC
TRBJ2-2 | 14 | NA | TRBV7-2 | NA | CASSLGANTGELFF | TGTGCCAGCAGCCTCGGCGCGAACACCGGGGAGCTGTTTTTT
TRBJ2-6 | 15 | NA | TRBV6-6 | NA | CASRAIGSGANVLTF | TGTGCCAGCCGCGCAATCGGTTCTGGGGCCAACGTCCTGACTTTC
TRBJ2-3 | 12 | NA | TRBV7-3 | NA | CASSLDSDTQYF | TGTGCCAGCAGCTTAGACTCGGATACGCAGTATTTT
TRBJ2-1 | 13 | NA | TRBV11-2 | NA | CASRSPRVNEQFF | TGTGCCAGCAGGTCCCCTAGAGTCAATGAGCAGTTCTTC
TRBJ2-3 | 17 | NA | TRBV5-1 | NA | CASSPLTGPGSTDTQYF | TGCGCCAGCAGCCCATTGACGGGACCGGGGAGCACAGATACGCAGTATTTT
TRBJ1-2 | 12 | NA | TRBV25-1 | NA | CASTRGAGGYTF | TGTGCCAGCACCCGGGGCGCGGGTGGCTACACCTTC
TRBJ1-2 | 14 | NA | TRBV6-1 | NA | CASSEWTALDGYTF | TGTGCCAGCAGTGAATGGACAGCCTTAGATGGCTACACCTTC
TRBJ2-7 | 14 | NA | TRBV28 | TRBD2 | CASTLAGGTYEQYF | TGTGCCAGTACCTTAGCGGGAGGAACCTACGAGCAGTACTTC
TRBJ1-1 | 15 | NA | TRBV18 | TRBD1 | CASQEQTGIGTEAFF | TGTGCCAGCCAAGAACAGACAGGGATCGGGACTGAAGCTTTCTTT
TRBJ2-1 | 11 | NA | TRBV19 | NA | CASVMRDEQFF | TGTGCCAGTGTAATGCGGGATGAGCAGTTCTTC
TRBJ1-3 | 14 | NA | TRBV7-6 | NA | CASSLGNSGNTIYF | TGTGCCAGCAGCTTAGGCAACTCTGGAAACACCATATATTTT
TRBJ1-2 | 14 | once | TRBV19 | NA | CASLPAGENYGYTF | TGTGCCAGCCTCCCCGCGGGGGAGAACTATGGCTACACCTTC
TRBJ2-7 | 14 | NA | TRBV7-3 | TRBD2 | CASSLNSGSDEQYF | TGTGCCAGCAGCTTAAATAGCGGGAGCGACGAGCAGTACTTC
TRBJ2-1 | 12 | NA | TRBV10-3 | TRBD1 | CAISATGESEFF | TGTGCCATCAGTGCGACAGGGGAAAGTGAGTTCTTC
TRBJ1-2 | 13 | few | TRBV28 | NA | CASKLRARGGYTF | TGTGCCAGCAAACTCAGGGCCCGCGGTGGCTACACCTTC
TRBJ1-1 | 13 | once | TRBV7-9 | NA | CASSLGTAAKAFF | TGTGCCAGCAGCTTAGGGACTGCCGCGAAAGCTTTCTTT
TRBJ2-5 | 16 | NA | TRBV5-1 | TRBD2 | CASSYRTSGPQETQYF | TGCGCCAGCAGCTATAGGACTAGCGGGCCCCAAGAGACCCAGTACTTC
TRBJ2-7 | 15 | NA | TRBV10-3 | NA | CAISEGVPGGYEQYF | TGTGCCATCAGTGAGGGTGTGCCGGGCGGTTACGAGCAGTACTTC
TRBJ2-1 | 13 | NA | TRBV7-3 | NA | CASSLSNYGEQFF | TGTGCCAGCAGCTTAAGTAATTATGGTGAGCAGTTCTTC
TRBJ1-1 | 14 | NA | TRBV5-8 | TRBD1 | CASSWTGGRTEAFF | TGTGCCAGCAGCTGGACAGGGGGCAGGACTGAAGCTTTCTTT
TRBJ2-1 | 15 | NA | TRBV6-5 | NA | CASSSFGVGVNEQFF | TGTGCCAGCAGTTCTTTCGGGGTAGGCGTCAATGAGCAGTTCTTC
TRBJ1-2 | 13 | NA | TRBV19 | NA | CASSIQGDYGYTF | TGTGCCAGTAGTATTCAGGGTGACTATGGCTACACCTTC
TRBJ1-5 | 12 | NA | TRBV19 | NA | CASSIGTQPQHF | TGTGCCAGTAGTATCGGGACTCAGCCCCAGCATTTT